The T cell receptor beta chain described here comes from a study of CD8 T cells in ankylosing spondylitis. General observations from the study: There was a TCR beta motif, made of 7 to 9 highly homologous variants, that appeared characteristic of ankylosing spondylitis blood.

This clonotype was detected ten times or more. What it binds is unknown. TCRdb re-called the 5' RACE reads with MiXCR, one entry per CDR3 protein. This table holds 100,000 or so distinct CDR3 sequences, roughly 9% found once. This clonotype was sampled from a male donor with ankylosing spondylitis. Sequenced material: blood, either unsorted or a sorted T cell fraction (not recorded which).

CDR3: CASSQGGIRGIYTGELFF. CDR3 sequence (DNA): TGTGCCAGCAGCCAAGGGGGAATTAGGGGAATCTACACCGGGGAGCTGTTTTTT. V is TRBV3-1 and J is TRBJ2-2; D may be TRBD1 (5 bases). Trimming removed 1 base at V and 3 bases at J, with 18 bases between. This CDR3 comprises 18 residues. Per the germline V gene, CDR1 is LGHDT and CDR2 is YNNKEL (reference sequence).